The clone carrying this TCR beta chain was counted a single time. As yet, its antigen is unknown. The data derive from a study of T cell clones after liver transplantation. Study context: TCRbeta sequencing after a pre-transplant mixed lymphocyte reaction identified graft-donor-reactive clones, later tracked in post-transplant blood. HCV positivity affected three of eight recipients; the rest lacked autoimmune or viral indications.

Assay: immunoSEQ multiplex PCR; the TCRdb copy retains only in-frame clones and omits some. Counted here are about 120,000 clones, approximately 90% occurring once; the ten biggest clones make up more than 0.8%. General study points: Circulating graft-donor-reactive CD4 TCRbeta sequences fell significantly post-transplant in 5 of 8 subjects. In a couple of subjects, few donor cells limited the measurable donor-reactive repertoire.

CDR1 and CDR2 (germline): LNHDA, SQIVND (reference sequence). With V trimmed by 4 bases and J by 5 bases, 13 bases remained unmatched. The CDR3 loop spans 16 amino acids. V and J are TRBV19 and TRBJ2-5; TRBD1 matches 7 bases. The sequence came from a human patient who received a liver transplant. Some T cells may trace back to the graft donor. The specimen was CD4+ T cells from blood, collected 12 months after liver transplant. CDR3 amino acids: CASSTSSRGMFETQYF. For the CDR3, the DNA is TGTGCCAGTAGTACGTCGAGCAGGGGGATGTTTGAGACCCAGTACTTC.